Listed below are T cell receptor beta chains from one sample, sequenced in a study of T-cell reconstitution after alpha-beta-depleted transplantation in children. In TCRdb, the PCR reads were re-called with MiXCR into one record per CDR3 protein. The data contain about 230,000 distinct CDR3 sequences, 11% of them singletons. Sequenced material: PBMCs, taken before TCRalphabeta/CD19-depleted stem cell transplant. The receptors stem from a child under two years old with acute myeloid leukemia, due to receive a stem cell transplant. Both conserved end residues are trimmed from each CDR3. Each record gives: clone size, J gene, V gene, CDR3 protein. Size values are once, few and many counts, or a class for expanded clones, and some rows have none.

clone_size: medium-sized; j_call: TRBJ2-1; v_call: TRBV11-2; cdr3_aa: ASSLGLAGTNEQF
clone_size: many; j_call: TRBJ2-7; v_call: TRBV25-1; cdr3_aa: ASRESGGPSYEQY
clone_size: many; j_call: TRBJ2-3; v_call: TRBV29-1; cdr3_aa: SVDVRLAGADTQY
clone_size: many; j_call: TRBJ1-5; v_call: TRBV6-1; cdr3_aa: ASTQGGNQPQH
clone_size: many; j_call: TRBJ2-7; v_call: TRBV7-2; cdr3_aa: ASSFGTSGFSYEQY
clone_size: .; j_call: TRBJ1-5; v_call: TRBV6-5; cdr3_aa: ASSNGTGGNQPLH
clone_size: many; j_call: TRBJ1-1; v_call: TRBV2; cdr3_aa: ASGGTALNTEAF
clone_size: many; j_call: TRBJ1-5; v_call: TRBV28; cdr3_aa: ASSQRTGVNQPQH
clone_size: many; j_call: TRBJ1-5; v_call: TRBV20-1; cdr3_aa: SARDASRGNQPQH
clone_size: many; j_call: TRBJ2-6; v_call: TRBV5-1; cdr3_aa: ASSAGRGSGANVLT
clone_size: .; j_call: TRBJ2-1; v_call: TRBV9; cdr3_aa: ASTSGLAGGLYNEQF
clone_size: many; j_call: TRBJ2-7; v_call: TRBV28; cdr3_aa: ASSLSTLGGLAGFEQY
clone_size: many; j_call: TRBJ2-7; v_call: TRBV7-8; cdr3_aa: ASSANRDARRYEQY
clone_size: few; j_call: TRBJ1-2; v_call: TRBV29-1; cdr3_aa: SVEWGGGYGYT
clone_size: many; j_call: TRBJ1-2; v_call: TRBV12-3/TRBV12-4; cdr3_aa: ASSLEGTGPYGYT
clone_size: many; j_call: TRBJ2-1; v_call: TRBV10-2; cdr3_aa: ASSESLVNNEQF
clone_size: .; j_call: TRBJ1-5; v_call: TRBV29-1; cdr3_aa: SVGQGSRQPQH
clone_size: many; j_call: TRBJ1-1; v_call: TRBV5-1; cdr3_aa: ASSGRTGYTEAF
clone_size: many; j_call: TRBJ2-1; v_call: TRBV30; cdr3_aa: AWSVPGDEQF
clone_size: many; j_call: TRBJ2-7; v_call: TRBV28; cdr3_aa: ASRTGQTYEQY
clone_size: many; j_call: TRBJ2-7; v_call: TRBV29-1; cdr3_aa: SVSDRVNPYEQY
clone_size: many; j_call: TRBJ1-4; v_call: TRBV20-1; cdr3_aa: SVEGRAANEKLF
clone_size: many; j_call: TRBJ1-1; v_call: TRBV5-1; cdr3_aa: ASSFSGTTTKNTEAF
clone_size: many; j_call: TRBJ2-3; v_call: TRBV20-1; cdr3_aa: SARDSYTDTQY
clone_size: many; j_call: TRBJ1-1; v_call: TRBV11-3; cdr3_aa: ASSSDPTLKDTEAF
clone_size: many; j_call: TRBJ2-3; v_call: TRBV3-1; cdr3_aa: ASSQSGDTQY
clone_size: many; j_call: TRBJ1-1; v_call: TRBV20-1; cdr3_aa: SASPSDRNRAAF
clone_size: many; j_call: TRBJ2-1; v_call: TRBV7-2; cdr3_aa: ASSPFGAPVSYNEQF
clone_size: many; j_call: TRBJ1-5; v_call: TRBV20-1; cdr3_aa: SAREVTNQPQH
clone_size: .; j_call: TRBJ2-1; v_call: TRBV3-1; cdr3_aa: ASEGLAGQKF
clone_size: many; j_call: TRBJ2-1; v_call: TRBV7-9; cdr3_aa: ASSLGASGRGVSYNEQF
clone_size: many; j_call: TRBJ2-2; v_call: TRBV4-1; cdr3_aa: ASSFRDRGWGELF
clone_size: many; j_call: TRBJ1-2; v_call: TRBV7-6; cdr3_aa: ASSPYRGWYGYT
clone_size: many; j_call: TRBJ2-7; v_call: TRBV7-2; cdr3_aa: ASSLAWAGGEQY
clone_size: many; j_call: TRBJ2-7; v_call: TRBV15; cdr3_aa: ATSRDRGSYVQY
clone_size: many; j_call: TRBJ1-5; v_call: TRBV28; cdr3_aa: ATFPRGQGAQPQH
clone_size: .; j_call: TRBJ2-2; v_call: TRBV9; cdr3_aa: ASSVGRTGGPELF
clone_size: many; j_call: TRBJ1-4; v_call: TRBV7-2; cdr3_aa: ASSVSGGNEKLF
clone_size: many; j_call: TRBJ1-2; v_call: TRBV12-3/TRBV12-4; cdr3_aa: ASSYGGDYGYT
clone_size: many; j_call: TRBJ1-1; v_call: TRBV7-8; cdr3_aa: ASSGITPFHRNEAF
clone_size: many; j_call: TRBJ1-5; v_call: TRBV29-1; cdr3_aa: SVELGLGQPQH
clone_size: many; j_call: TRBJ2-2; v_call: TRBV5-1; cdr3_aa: ASSHTETGELF